The present TCR beta chain was sequenced within a study of patients and donors after allogeneic stem cell transplantation. TCRdb re-called the RT-PCR reads through MiXCR, storing one row per CDR3 protein. The sample shows about 230,000 distinct CDR3 sequences, 11% to 15% of them seen only once. The trim removed 6 bases at V and 6 bases at J, leaving 11 bases unmatched. This CDR3 region has 15 residues. Germline-derived CDR1 and CDR2 are MNHNS and SASEGT. Sequencing was done on a sample of blood, either unsorted or a sorted T cell fraction (not recorded which). The genes are TRBV6-1 and TRBJ1-5, with 7 bases lining up with TRBD1. This sequence originates from a human donor who was either an allogeneic HSCT recipient or a stem cell or donor lymphocyte infusion donor (not recorded which). It is not recorded whose cells these are; they may come from a transplant donor. As DNA, the CDR3 is TGTGCCAGCAGCCAATACAGGGGACAGAGTCAGCCCCAGCATTTT. Translation gives CASSQYRGQSQPQHF.